This entry lists 13 T cell receptor beta chains sequenced from one sample in a study of control samples from healthy donors and cancer patients. The method was immunoSEQ multiplex PCR; TCRdb's version includes in-frame clones alone and lacks a portion of them. The data show about 120,000 clones, approximately 88% seen once. Sequencing input: blood. The receptors were sampled from a man aged 35-49 years in good health.

The CDR3, as DNA: TGCGCCAGCAGCTTGGCCGGAGGGCTTTGGGACACTGAAGCTTTCTTT. This gives the protein CASSLAGGLWDTEAFF. The J gene is TRBJ1-1, the V gene TRBV5-1, with no clear D. The V gene's germline CDR1 is SGHRS and CDR2 YFSETQ. CDR3 length: 16 amino acids. The germline V and J ends were trimmed by 0 bases and 3 bases, with 15 bases remaining between them.

The chain joins TRBV24-1 to TRBJ1-5; weak D call: TRBD1 (6 bases). Trimming removed 6 bases at V and 3 bases at J, with 14 bases between. This CDR3 region has 15 residues. Germline assignment: CDR1 KGHDR and CDR2 SFDVKD. The CDR3 region is CATSSGQYYNQPQHF. The CDR3 bases are TGTGCCACCAGTTCAGGACAGTATTACAATCAGCCCCAGCATTTT.

The sample holds one count of this clone. The chain recombines TRBV30 with TRBJ1-4; D is undetermined. The V end lost 5 bases, the J end lost 3 bases, and 7 bases lay between the germline ends. Germline V gene sequence: CDR1 GTSNPN, CDR2 SVGIG (reference sequence). The CDR3 consists of 12 residues. The CDR3 nucleotides are TGTGCCTGGGGGAGGGCTAATGAAAAACTGTTTTTT. It translates to CAWGRANEKLFF.

The DNA for the CDR3 is TGTGCCAGCAGCTTAAAGTTAACAGGGCCCCCAGAGACCCAGTACTTC. Amino acids: CASSLKLTGPPETQYF. The chain couples TRBV7-8 to TRBJ2-5; tentatively, D is TRBD1 (6 bases). In germline, CDR1 is SGHVS, CDR2 FQNEAQ. The CDR3 is made up of 16 amino acids. The V and J ends lost 2 bases and 4 bases respectively, with 17 bases between them.

The chain combines TRBV30 with TRBJ2-7; a weak D match, TRBD2 (5 bases). From germline, CDR1 is GTSNPN and CDR2 SVGIG (reference sequence). The CDR3 length is 16 residues. Trimming shortened V by 1 base and J by 6 bases, and 22 bases separated the two germline ends. In DNA form, the CDR3 reads TGTGCCTGGAGTGATTTTTTGAGGGAACGTTTAGGCGAGCAGTACTTC. Amino acid sequence: CAWSDFLRERLGEQYF.

The chain combines TRBV7-3 with TRBJ2-7; 8 nucleotides match TRBD2. Germline lookup yields CDR1 SGHTA and CDR2 FQGTGA. The CDR3 has 14 amino acids. With 4 bases clipped from V and 3 bases from J, the junction kept 5 bases outside the gene matches. The CDR3 DNA sequence: TGTGCCAGCAGCTCGGCGGGGGGCGACTACGAGCAGTACTTC. It is translated as CASSSAGGDYEQYF.

The gene calls are TRBV30 and TRBJ1-5, with unresolved D. This CDR3 region has 13 residues. The germline V gene encodes CDR1 GTSNPN and CDR2 SVGIG (reference sequence). Trimming left V 2 bases short and J 3 bases short, with 8 bases between. The CDR3, as DNA: TGTGCCTGGAGTCAAAGGGACAATCAGCCCCAGCATTTT. Translated: CAWSQRDNQPQHF. The entire variable domain, with the rest obtained from reference TRBV30 and TRBJ1-5, is as follows: SQTIHQWPATLVQPVGSPLSLECTVEGTSNPNLYWYRQAAGRGLQLLFYSVGIGQISSEVPQNLSASRPQDRQFILSSKKLLLSDSGFYLCAWSQRDNQPQHFGDGTRLSIL.

The chain employs TRBV5-5 and TRBJ1-2, with a possible D match to TRBD1 (5 bases). This CDR3 region has 14 residues. Germline V gene data show CDR1 as SGHKS and CDR2 as YYEKEE (reference sequence). V gave up 3 bases and J gave up 6 bases, with 15 bases separating them. The CDR3, as DNA: TGTGCCAGCAGCTCCGGACACACAGAAGATGGCTACACCTTC. This translates into CASSSGHTEDGYTF. The complete variable domain, with remaining parts taken from reference TRBV5-5 and TRBJ1-2, reads DAGVTQSPTHLIKTRGQQVTLRCSPISGHKSVSWYQQVLGQGPQFIFQYYEKEERGRGNFPDRFSARQFPNYSSELNVNALLLGDSALYLCASSSGHTEDGYTFGSGTRLTVV.

The chain joins TRBV27 to TRBJ1-2, with D tentatively TRBD1 (6 bases). V was shortened by 6 bases and J by 5 bases, with 16 bases between the two germline ends. CDR3 size: 14 residues. The germline gives CDR1 MNHEY, CDR2 SMNVEV (reference sequence). CDR3 amino acids: CASSSLDRPYGYTF. CDR3 nucleotide sequence: TGTGCCAGCAGCTCCCTTGACAGGCCGTATGGCTACACCTTC.

V and J are TRBV5-4 and TRBJ1-6; weak D call: TRBD1 (6 bases). V shed 1 base and J shed 0 bases, with 14 bases lying between them. In germline, CDR1 is SGHNT, CDR2 YYREEE (reference sequence). The CDR3 consists of 18 residues. The CDR3: CASSLKQGIFSYNSPLHF. In nucleotides, the CDR3 is TGTGCCAGCAGCTTGAAGCAGGGGATATTCTCCTATAATTCACCCCTCCACTTT.

This clone occurred a few times. J is TRBJ1-2 and V is TRBV7-3; possible D gene TRBD1, 5 bases. The CDR3 extends over 14 amino acids. The germline V gene encodes CDR1 SGHTA and CDR2 FQGTGA. V was shortened by 5 bases and J by 3 bases, with 13 bases between the two germline ends. The DNA for the CDR3 is TGTGCCAGCAGCCCACAACCGACAGACTATGGCTACACCTTC. Protein: CASSPQPTDYGYTF.

The V gene is TRBV5-1, the J gene TRBJ1-5; the D is unclear. This CDR3 is 13 amino acids long. The V end was cut by 1 base, the J end by 7 bases, with 9 bases between. The V gene's germline CDR1 is SGHRS and CDR2 YFSETQ. The CDR3: CASSLIGKQPQHF. The CDR3 coding sequence is TGCGCCAGCAGCTTGATTGGGAAACAGCCCCAGCATTTT.

The chain carries TRBV7-3 and TRBJ2-5; 10 nucleotides agree with TRBD2. Per the germline V gene, CDR1 is SGHTA and CDR2 is FQGTGA. V lost 4 bases and J lost 5; bases outside the gene matches: 7. The CDR3 consists of 15 residues. The CDR3 region has the DNA TGTGCCAGCAGCTCTCTAGCGGGGGCGAGGGAGACCCAGTACTTC. This codes for CASSSLAGARETQYF.